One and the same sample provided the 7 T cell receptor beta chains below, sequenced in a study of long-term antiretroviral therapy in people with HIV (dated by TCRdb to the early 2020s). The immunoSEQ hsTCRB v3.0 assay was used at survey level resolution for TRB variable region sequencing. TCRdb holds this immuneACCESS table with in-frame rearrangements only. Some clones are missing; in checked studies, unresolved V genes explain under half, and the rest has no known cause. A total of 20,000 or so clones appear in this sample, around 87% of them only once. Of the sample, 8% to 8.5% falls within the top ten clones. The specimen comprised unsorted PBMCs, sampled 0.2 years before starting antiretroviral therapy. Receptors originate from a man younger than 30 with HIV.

In nucleotides, the CDR3 is TGCGCCAGCAGCCCGACTGGGCACGGGGAGCTGTTTTTT. Protein product: CASSPTGHGELFF. The chain employs TRBV5-1 and TRBJ2-2; D is uncertain. The V and J ends lost 4 bases and 7 bases respectively, with 11 bases between them. This CDR3 is 13 amino acids long. Germline CDR1 SGHRS, CDR2 YFSETQ.

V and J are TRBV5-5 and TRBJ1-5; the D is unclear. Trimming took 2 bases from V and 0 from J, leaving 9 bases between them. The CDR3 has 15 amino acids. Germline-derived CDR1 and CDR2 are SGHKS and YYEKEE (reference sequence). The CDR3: CASSFTAYSNQPQHF. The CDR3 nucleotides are TGTGCCAGCAGCTTCACAGCCTATAGCAATCAGCCCCAGCATTTT.

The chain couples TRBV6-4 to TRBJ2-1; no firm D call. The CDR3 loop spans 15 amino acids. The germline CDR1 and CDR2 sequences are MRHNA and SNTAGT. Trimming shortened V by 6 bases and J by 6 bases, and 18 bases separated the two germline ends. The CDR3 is CASRKESDGSNEQFF. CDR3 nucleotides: TGTGCCAGCAGGAAAGAATCGGACGGCTCCAATGAGCAGTTCTTC.

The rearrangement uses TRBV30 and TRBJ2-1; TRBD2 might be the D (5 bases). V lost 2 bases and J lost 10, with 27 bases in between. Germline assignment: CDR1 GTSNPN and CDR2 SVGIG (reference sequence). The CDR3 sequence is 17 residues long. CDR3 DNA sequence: TGTGCCTGGAGTCCACCTCCCCCTCCGGGAAGACGATGGGAGCAGTTCTTC. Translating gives CAWSPPPPPGRRWEQFF.

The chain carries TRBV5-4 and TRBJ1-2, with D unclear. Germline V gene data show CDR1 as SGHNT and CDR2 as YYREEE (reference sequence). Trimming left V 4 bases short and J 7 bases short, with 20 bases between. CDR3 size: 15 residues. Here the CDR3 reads CASSHGEGFWSGYTF. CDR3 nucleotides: TGTGCCAGCAGCCATGGGGAGGGTTTTTGGAGTGGCTACACCTTC.

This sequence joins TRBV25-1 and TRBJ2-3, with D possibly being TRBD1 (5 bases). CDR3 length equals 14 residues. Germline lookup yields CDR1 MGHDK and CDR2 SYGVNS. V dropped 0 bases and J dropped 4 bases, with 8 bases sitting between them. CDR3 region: CASSEYGAADTQYF. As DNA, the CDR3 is TGTGCCAGCAGTGAATATGGGGCAGCAGATACGCAGTATTTT.

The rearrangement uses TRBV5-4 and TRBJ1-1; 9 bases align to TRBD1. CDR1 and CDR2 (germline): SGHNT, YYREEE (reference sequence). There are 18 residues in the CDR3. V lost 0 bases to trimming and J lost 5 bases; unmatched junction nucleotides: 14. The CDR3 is CASSLVGAGQGFWTEAFF. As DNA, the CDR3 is TGTGCCAGCAGCTTGGTTGGTGCGGGACAGGGATTCTGGACTGAAGCTTTCTTT.